These T cell receptor beta chains were read from a single sample in a study of Ad26.COV2.S vaccination and SARS-CoV-2 variants. Here immunoSEQ multiplex PCR was the method, and the copy in TCRdb shows in-frame clones only, minus some. The data show hundreds of thousands of clones, approximately 92% seen once. Sequenced material: peripheral blood, taken in a trial of Ad26.COV2.S vaccine versus placebo. The receptor set was obtained from a person between 18 and 65 years old who received the Ad26.COV2.S COVID-19 vaccine or a placebo. Each CDR3 is given with its conserved first and last residue. D genes are given only for firm matches. Size values are once, few and many counts, or a class for expanded clones, and some rows have none.

clone_size,j_call,v_call,d_call,cdr3_nt,cdr3_aa
once,TRBJ1-6,TRBV27,.,TGTGCCAGCAGTTTGGGGGTGTCAAATTCACCCCTCCACTTT,CASSLGVSNSPLHF
.,TRBJ2-1,TRBV5-1,TRBD1,TGCGCCAGCAGCACCGCAATTTCCCGGGACAGGTTATACAATGAGCAGTTCTTC,CASSTAISRDRLYNEQFF
.,TRBJ2-1,TRBV6-2/TRBV6-3,TRBD2,TGTGCCAGCAGCCAACTAGCGTTGGCCTACAATGAGCAGTTCTTC,CASSQLALAYNEQFF
.,TRBJ1-5,TRBV7-9,TRBD1,TGTGCCAGCAGCCCTGACAGGGGGGATCAGCCCCAGCATTTT,CASSPDRGDQPQHF
.,TRBJ2-1,TRBV2,.,TGTGCCAGCAGCCCCCAGCGGAGCTCCTACAATGAGCAGTTCTTC,CASSPQRSSYNEQFF
.,TRBJ2-5,TRBV7-9,TRBD2,TGTGCCAGCAGCCCGGGGACTAACCAAGAGACCCAGTACTTC,CASSPGTNQETQYF
few,TRBJ2-1,TRBV4-3,TRBD2,TGCGCCAGCAGCCAAGCTTCTCCTGGGACTAGCGGCTACAATGAGCAGTTCTTC,CASSQASPGTSGYNEQFF
.,TRBJ2-7,TRBV6-1,.,TGTGCCAGCAGTGAAGCGCTTTGGATGGCCTACGAGCAGTACTTC,CASSEALWMAYEQYF
.,TRBJ1-1,TRBV11-2,.,TGTGCCAGCAGCTTAAGGGAGATAGGCACTGAAGCTTTCTTT,CASSLREIGTEAFF
.,TRBJ1-1,TRBV13,.,TGTGCCAGCAGCTTCGAAGGGCGGACTGAAGCTTTCTTT,CASSFEGRTEAFF
.,TRBJ2-7,TRBV4-3,TRBD1,TGCGCCAGCAGCCTACCGTCCGGGACAGGGGCCCACGAGCAGTACTTC,CASSLPSGTGAHEQYF
.,TRBJ2-1,TRBV27,.,TGTGCCAGCAGAATTTTGGGTAGCAATGAGCAGTTCTTC,CASRILGSNEQFF
.,TRBJ2-1,TRBV7-2,.,TGTGCCAGCAGCTTGGGGCGCTACAATGAGCAGTTCTTC,CASSLGRYNEQFF
.,TRBJ2-7,TRBV6-5,TRBD2,TGTGCCAGCAGTTCGACGTCGGCCCTAGCGGGAGTGGAGCAGTACTTC,CASSSTSALAGVEQYF
.,TRBJ2-4,TRBV7-2,TRBD2,TGTGCCAGCAGCTTAGGGTTAGCGGGCACACGGGTGAACATTCAGTACTTC,CASSLGLAGTRVNIQYF
.,TRBJ1-2,TRBV10-3,.,TGTGCCATCCAGCCGGGACCCCAATCGGGAGGCTACACCTTC,CAIQPGPQSGGYTF
.,TRBJ2-1,TRBV5-4,.,TGTGCCAGCAGCTTGCCAGGAAACGCTTACAATGAGCAGTTCTTC,CASSLPGNAYNEQFF
.,TRBJ2-4,TRBV19,.,TGTGCCAGTAGTATACAGGGTACCCTAGCCAAAAACATTCAGTACTTC,CASSIQGTLAKNIQYF
.,TRBJ1-5,TRBV15,.,TGTGCCACCAGCAGAGATATTCTGGGCAGCAATCAGCCCCAGCATTTT,CATSRDILGSNQPQHF
.,TRBJ2-2,TRBV27,.,TGTGCCAGCAGTAAAAGGGTTCGGAACACCGGGGAGCTGTTTTTT,CASSKRVRNTGELFF
.,TRBJ2-7,TRBV25-1,TRBD2,TGTGCCAGCAGTGCGAGACTAGCGGGCTACCACGAGCAGTACTTC,CASSARLAGYHEQYF
.,TRBJ2-1,TRBV5-5,TRBD2,TGTGCCAGCAGCTTTAGCGGGAGTCCCTACAATGAGCAGTTCTTC,CASSFSGSPYNEQFF
.,TRBJ2-3,TRBV9,.,TGTGCCAGCAGCGTAGCGATGCGGGCCCTTGGGGATACGCAGTATTTT,CASSVAMRALGDTQYF
.,TRBJ1-1,TRBV28,.,TGTGCCAGCAGTTCCTGGGGCGTGAACACTGAAGCTTTCTTT,CASSSWGVNTEAFF
.,TRBJ1-6,TRBV10-2,.,TGCGCCAGCTCTGCGGGGGGGTTCGATTCACCCCTCCACTTT,CASSAGGFDSPLHF
.,TRBJ1-2,TRBV28,.,TGTGCCAGCAGTGGGGCAGGTGGCTACACCTTC,CASSGAGGYTF
.,TRBJ2-5,TRBV19,TRBD1,TGTGCCAGTAGTATGTGGACAGGCGAAGAGACCCAGTACTTC,CASSMWTGEETQYF
.,TRBJ2-5,TRBV11-2,.,TGTGCCAGCAGCTTTTTTCACAGTCAGGGGCATCAGAAAGAGACCCAGTACTTC,CASSFFHSQGHQKETQYF
.,TRBJ2-7,TRBV11-2,.,TGTGCCAGCAGCGGACTCTGGGGGGAGGCAACCTACGAGCAGTACTTC,CASSGLWGEATYEQYF
.,TRBJ1-3,TRBV10-1,.,TGCGCCAGTTCCCCTGACGCTTCTGGAAACACCATATATTTT,CASSPDASGNTIYF
.,TRBJ1-1,TRBV29-1,.,TGCAGCGTTACGCCGGGGGAGGGGGACACTGAAGCTTTCTTT,CSVTPGEGDTEAFF
.,TRBJ2-1,TRBV5-4,TRBD1,TGTGCCAGCAGCTGGGACAGGGACAATGAGCAGTTCTTC,CASSWDRDNEQFF
.,TRBJ1-1,TRBV5-5,.,TGTGCCAGCAGCTTGAGTCTGGCCAACACTGAAGCTTTCTTT,CASSLSLANTEAFF
.,TRBJ1-1,TRBV4-1,TRBD1,TGCGCCAGCAGCCATCTCTCAGGGGGCTTCAACACTGAAGCTTTCTTT,CASSHLSGGFNTEAFF
few,TRBJ2-5,TRBV18,.,TGTGCCAGCTCACCACAAGCAGGGGAAGAGACCCAGTACTTC,CASSPQAGEETQYF
once,TRBJ2-5,TRBV3-1/TRBV3-2,TRBD2,TGTGCCAGCAGCCAAGATCTTCGGCTAGCGGGAGGTTGGGAGACCCAGTACTTC,CASSQDLRLAGGWETQYF
once,TRBJ1-6,TRBV6-5,.,TGTGCCAGCAGCCGAGGGAGGGAGCCAAATTCACCCCTCCACTTT,CASSRGREPNSPLHF